The following is a TCR beta chain sequence with its context. The CDR3 is 15 residues long. The germline V and J ends were trimmed by 0 bases and 2 bases, with 11 bases remaining between them. Germline loops: CDR1 SGHRS, CDR2 YFSETQ. This entry is derived from a study of blood T cell repertoires in COVID-19. In the study overall: From T cells, B-cell-depleted T cells, or PBMCs came the material, which was cDNA or gDNA.

The authors' processing: It was from reference gene primer amplification that nucleated cell counts were estimated. Data came from immunoSEQ multiplex PCR; TCRdb stores just in-frame clones and leaves some out. V and J calls and clone size follow that table, whereas D and trimming were derived from the DNA. Of 97,000 or so clones listed, about 80% are singletons. Specimen: peripheral blood. This chain connects TRBV5-1 to TRBJ1-2; D remains ambiguous. This clonotype originated in a human donor in a cohort sampled during active COVID-19. CDR3 nucleotide sequence: TGCGCCAGCAGCTTGGAGCAGGCGCCGAACTATGGCTACACCTTC. This codes for CASSLEQAPNYGYTF.